Below, one T cell receptor beta chain is given with its context. This CDR3 region has 15 residues. Trimming cost V 8 bases and J 13 bases, with 24 bases left between them. The germline V gene encodes CDR1 MDHEN and CDR2 SYDVKM. The sample is drawn from a study of blood T cell repertoires in COVID-19. In the source study's methods: Estimation of nucleated cell counts was performed using reference gene primer amplification. The protocol was immunoSEQ multiplex PCR, while the TCRdb copy is restricted to in-frame clones and leaves out a portion. That table gives V, J and clone size, and the DNA gave D and trimming. The sample has under 350,000 clones, roughly 90% seen once.

The receptor comes from a man between 40 and 49 years old with acute or convalescent COVID-19. The material sequenced was peripheral blood. The chain recombines TRBV28 with TRBJ1-6, with a weak D call TRBD1 (6 bases). CDR3 bases: TGTGCCAGCTCTCTACCAGGACAGTTTGGTGTTCCCCTCCACTTT. Translated: CASSLPGQFGVPLHF.